This T cell receptor (beta chain) emerged from a study of blood T cell repertoires in COVID-19. Study-wide context: COVID-19 samples, acute and convalescent, were from the United States, Italy and Spain. The cDNA or gDNA used as material had been derived from T cells, B-cell-depleted T cells, or PBMCs.

Trimming pared 2 bases from V and 4 bases from J, leaving 14 bases between. Germline V gene data show CDR1 as MDHEN and CDR2 as SYDVKM. The CDR3 contains 15 residues. In the authors' methods: By means of reference gene primer amplification, nucleated cell counts were estimated. TCRdb's table, derived via immunoSEQ multiplex PCR, lists solely in-frame clones and lacks some. V, J and clone size are those of that table, while D and trimming were read from the DNA. The sample includes about 220,000 clones, around 81% of them seen just once. The J gene is TRBJ2-5, the V gene TRBV28; D might be TRBD2 (5 bases). This receptor was taken from a human donor in a cohort sampled during active COVID-19. The material sequenced was peripheral blood. The CDR3 sequence is CASSLGLAGIETQYF. The CDR3 DNA reads as TGTGCCAGCAGTTTAGGACTCGCAGGAATAGAGACCCAGTACTTC.